The T cell receptor (beta chain) under discussion was sequenced for a study of blood T cell repertoires in COVID-19. About the research overall: From the United States, Italy and Spain came samples of acute and convalescent COVID-19. Nucleic acid was either cDNA or gDNA, and it came from T cells, B-cell-depleted T cells, or PBMCs.

As processed by the authors: Estimates of nucleated cell counts were drawn from the amplification of reference gene primers. TCRdb's table, derived via immunoSEQ multiplex PCR, lists solely in-frame clones and lacks some. That table is the source of V, J and clone size, and D and trimming were worked out from the DNA. This table holds about 220,000 clones, roughly four fifths found once. V was shortened by 0 bases and J by 3 bases, with 9 bases between the two germline ends. CDR3 size: 15 residues. Germline V gives CDR1 MNHEY, CDR2 SVGEGT. Material: peripheral blood. The rearrangement uses TRBV6-2 or TRBV6-3 and TRBJ1-5; possible D gene TRBD1, 5 bases. The sequence was collected from a woman in her 70s with acute or convalescent COVID-19. CDR3 residues: CASSYSKQVNQPQHF. CDR3 DNA: TGTGCCAGCAGTTACTCGAAACAGGTCAATCAGCCCCAGCATTTT.